The 26 T cell receptor beta chains in this list originate from one sample, sequenced in a study of cytomegalovirus exposure and HLA in healthy donors. PCR involved 60 Vbeta and 13 Jbeta primers. The protocol was immunoSEQ multiplex PCR, while the TCRdb copy is restricted to in-frame clones and leaves out a portion. Altogether 150,000 to 200,000 clones are present, roughly 85% being singletons, with the ten largest covering about 14%. The material sequenced was PBMCs. These receptors were taken from a man aged 45-60 years in good health and CMV-seropositive.

Of note for this clone: A read error may account for a junction end that differs from germline. The chain combines TRBV2 with TRBJ2-7; 8 positions agree with TRBD1. Germline V gives CDR1 SNHLY, CDR2 FYNNEI. CDR3 size: 15 residues. The CDR3 here is CASSRTGRQAYGQYF. CDR3 in DNA: TGTGCCAGCAGTAGGACAGGGAGACAAGCCTACGGGCAGTACTTC.

The table lists this clone with a few counts. Other nucleotide sequences in the sample specify the same CDR3. The chain has TRBV7-9 and TRBJ1-1; possibly TRBD1 for D (5 bases). V shed 2 bases and J shed 1 base, with 5 bases lying between them. The CDR3 has 13 residues. Germline values: CDR1 SEHNR, CDR2 FQNEAQ (reference sequence). The CDR3 sequence: CASSLTGNTEAFF. DNA of the CDR3: TGTGCCAGCAGCTTAACAGGGAACACTGAAGCTTTCTTT.

This clone has just one count. The V call is TRBV9, the J call TRBJ2-5; 14 bases fit TRBD2. CDR3 length equals 16 residues. From germline, CDR1 is SGDLS and CDR2 YYNGEE. V dropped 3 bases and J dropped 7; count of bases not matched to a gene: 8. Written as DNA, the CDR3 is TGTGCCAGCAGCGACCATGGACTAGCGGGGGGCGGGACCCAGTACTTC. This sequence encodes CASSDHGLAGGGTQYF. Full variable domain (rest looked up from reference TRBV9 and TRBJ2-5): DSGVTQTPKHLITATGQRVTLRCSPRSGDLSVYWYQQSLDQGLQFLIQYYNGEERAKGNILERFSAQQFPDLHSELNLSSLELGDSALYFCASSDHGLAGGGTQYFGPGTRLLVL.

The V call is TRBV5-1, the J call TRBJ2-5, with 7 bases aligning to TRBD2. V was pared by 4 bases and J by 1 base, with 16 bases of the junction left unmatched. Germline V gene data show CDR1 as SGHRS and CDR2 as YFSETQ. This CDR3 has 18 amino acids. The CDR3 DNA reads as TGCGCCAGCAGCCCCCCTCTGGGCGGGGGATCACTCCAAGAGACCCAGTACTTC. It is translated as CASSPPLGGGSLQETQYF.

The chain is built from TRBV29-1 and TRBJ1-1; D gene ambiguous. V was shortened by 4 bases and J by 0 bases, with 9 bases between the two germline ends. The CDR3 is made up of 13 amino acids. Per germline, CDR1 SQVTM and CDR2 ANQGSEA. The CDR3 region has the DNA TGCAGCGTTGCACAGCAAATGAACACTGAAGCTTTCTTT. Its translation: CSVAQQMNTEAFF.

This chain uses TRBV2 with TRBJ1-6; no clear D gene. The CDR3 has 14 amino acids. V lost 6 bases and J lost 7, with 13 bases in between. The germline CDR1 and CDR2 sequences are SNHLY and FYNNEI. CDR3 sequence: CASSPSGSNSPLHF. Written as DNA, the CDR3 is TGTGCCAGCAGCCCTTCGGGATCGAATTCACCCCTCCACTTT.

This chain links TRBV7-6 with TRBJ2-2; D not certain. CDR1 is SGHVS, CDR2 FNYEAQ, per germline. V gave up 5 bases and J gave up 8 bases, with 9 bases separating them. The CDR3 runs to 12 residues. CDR3 region: CASSLTSGELFF. The DNA for the CDR3 is TGTGCCAGCAGCCTAACCTCGGGGGAGCTGTTTTTT.

This clone was detected only once. The genes are TRBV6-5 and TRBJ1-1, with TRBD1 as a possible D gene (5 bases). The CDR3 is 15 residues long. Germline V lookup: CDR1 MNHEY, CDR2 SVGAGI. Between the trimmed V and J ends, which lost 0 bases and 5 bases, there was a span of 13 bases. In DNA form, the CDR3 reads TGTGCCAGCAGTTACTCGAGCTTGGGGCAGACTGAAGCTTTCTTT. The encoded protein is CASSYSSLGQTEAFF.

In nucleotides, the CDR3 is TGTGCCAGCAGCGTAGGGACAGGTGAGCACTACGAGCAGTACTTC. This gives the protein CASSVGTGEHYEQYF. The J gene is TRBJ2-7, the V gene TRBV9, with TRBD1 matching 7 bases. This CDR3 spans 15 amino acids. The germline gives CDR1 SGDLS, CDR2 YYNGEE. Trimming at V came to 0 bases and at J to 3 bases, leaving 6 bases not matched to a gene.

The CDR3 loop reads CASRSGEGSPLHF. The CDR3 DNA reads as TGTGCCAGCAGGTCAGGGGAAGGCTCACCCCTCCACTTT. The genes are TRBV6-1 and TRBJ1-6; perhaps TRBD1 as D (6 bases). Trimming removed 6 bases at V and 10 bases at J, with 13 bases between. CDR3 length: 13 residues. The germline V gene has CDR1 MNHNS and CDR2 SASEGT.

The chain recombines TRBV7-6 with TRBJ2-1; 11 bases are a match to TRBD1. In germline, CDR1 is SGHVS, CDR2 FNYEAQ. With 5 bases clipped from V and 10 bases from J, the junction kept 7 bases outside the gene matches. The CDR3 consists of 14 residues. The CDR3 DNA is TGTGCCAGCAGCAAGGGACAGGGGGAACGCGAGCAGTTCTTC. Its protein is CASSKGQGEREQFF.

The gene calls are TRBV7-6 and TRBJ2-7, with D possibly being TRBD2 (7 bases). The CDR3 runs to 15 residues. The germline V gene has CDR1 SGHVS and CDR2 FNYEAQ. The V and J ends lost 5 bases and 5 bases respectively, with 19 bases between them. DNA of the CDR3: TGTGCCAGCAGCCCCAGTGGGGGGGGCTTCGACGAGCAGTACGTC. Its protein product is CASSPSGGGFDEQYV.

The CDR3 spells CASTVGDRAFSGANVLTF. CDR3 nucleotide sequence: TGTGCCAGCACGGTCGGGGACAGGGCCTTCTCTGGGGCCAACGTCCTGACTTTC. The chain combines TRBV9 with TRBJ2-6; 9 bases agree with TRBD1. This CDR3 comprises 18 residues. The germline V gene has CDR1 SGDLS and CDR2 YYNGEE. Germline trimming cut 6 bases from V and 0 bases from J; bases unmatched to any gene: 10.

The gene calls are TRBV13 and TRBJ2-7, with 13 bases fitting TRBD2. This CDR3 contains 16 residues. Unmatched junction bases numbered 5, after V lost 3 bases and J lost 3 bases. Germline V gives CDR1 PRHDT, CDR2 FYEKMQ (reference sequence). The CDR3 nucleotides read TGTGCCAGCAGCTTTGCGACTAGCGGGGGGTTCTACGAGCAGTACTTC. The encoded protein is CASSFATSGGFYEQYF.

The chain uses TRBV7-9 and TRBJ1-2, with D uncertain. The CDR3 covers 13 residues. Germline V gene lookup returns CDR1 SEHNR and CDR2 FQNEAQ (reference sequence). Trimming removed 5 bases at V and 4 bases at J, with 11 bases between. CDR3: CASSREGFYGYTF. The CDR3 DNA is TGTGCCAGCAGCCGGGAGGGCTTCTATGGCTACACCTTC.

This clone has only a few counts. The V call is TRBV4-3, the J call TRBJ2-3; 9 bases agree with TRBD2. The CDR3 totals 17 residues. Germline V gene data show CDR1 as LGHNA and CDR2 as YSLEER. After removal of 4 bases from V and 6 bases from J, the junction contained 14 bases not matched to a gene. The CDR3 here is CASSPGSAGGPTDTQYF. CDR3 bases: TGCGCCAGCAGCCCCGGGTCGGCGGGGGGGCCAACGGATACGCAGTATTTT.

A few counts support this clone. The chain combines TRBV10-2 with TRBJ2-4, with 8 bases identical to TRBD2. The CDR3 spans 16 residues. Unmatched junction bases numbered 5, after V lost 3 bases and J lost 1 base. Looked up from germline, CDR1 is WSHSY and CDR2 is SAAADI. The DNA for the CDR3 is TGCGCCAGCAGTGAAAGGGGACTAGTCGCCAAAAACATTCAGTACTTC. Its translation: CASSERGLVAKNIQYF.

This clone was counted a few times. The chain recombines TRBV7-9 with TRBJ2-7, with D perhaps matching TRBD1 (6 bases). Germline lookup yields CDR1 SEHNR and CDR2 FQNEAQ (reference sequence). This CDR3 is built from 12 residues. V was shortened by 4 bases and J by 5 bases, with 9 bases between the two germline ends. CDR3: CASSSQGNEQYF. The CDR3 region has the DNA TGTGCCAGCAGCTCACAGGGCAACGAGCAGTACTTC.

This chain uses TRBV15 with TRBJ2-2, with TRBD2 matching over 10 bases. The V gene end was trimmed by 0 bases and the J gene end by 2 bases; junction bases not matched to a gene: 6. CDR3 size: 18 residues. Germline CDR1 reads LNHNV; CDR2 reads YYDKDF (reference sequence). The CDR3 bases are TGTGCCACCAGCAGAGAGTCAGCGGGGGGGCCTAACACCGGGGAGCTGTTTTTT. It specifies CATSRESAGGPNTGELFF.

The chain combines TRBV9 with TRBJ2-7, with 10 bases lining up with TRBD1. This CDR3 spans 16 amino acids. Germline-derived CDR1 and CDR2 are SGDLS and YYNGEE. V was clipped by 2 bases and J by 1 base; unmatched bases: 6. In DNA form, the CDR3 reads TGTGCCAGCAGCGTTGCCGGGACAGGGGTGTCCTACGAGCAGTACTTC. Translated, it gives CASSVAGTGVSYEQYF.

V is TRBV15 and J is TRBJ1-2, with TRBD1 as a possible D gene (5 bases). CDR1 and CDR2 from the germline V gene are LNHNV and YYDKDF (reference sequence). V was shortened by 5 bases and J by 5 bases, with 15 bases between the two germline ends. This CDR3 is 14 amino acids long. The CDR3 sequence: CATSRGLGEYGYTF. The DNA of the CDR3 is TGTGCCACCAGCCGGGGACTCGGCGAATATGGCTACACCTTC.

The chain joins TRBV11-1 to TRBJ2-7, with 8 bases matching TRBD1. Germline-derived CDR1 and CDR2 are SGHAT and FQDESV (reference sequence). The CDR3 length is 14 residues. The J segment lost 4 bases and the V segment lost 5 bases, leaving 7 bases of the junction unmatched. Written as DNA, the CDR3 is TGTGCCAGCAGCCAGGACAGGGTTGCGTACGAGCAGTACTTC. Translating gives CASSQDRVAYEQYF.

V and J are TRBV18 and TRBJ1-6, with unresolved D. Germline loops: CDR1 KGHSH, CDR2 LQKENI. V lost 5 bases, J lost 4 bases, and 6 bases lay in between. The CDR3 contains 13 residues. The CDR3 DNA is TGTGCCAGCTCAGAGGGATATAATTCACCCCTCCACTTT. Translating gives CASSEGYNSPLHF.

The chain carries TRBV13 and TRBJ1-1, with 9 bases that match TRBD1. Germline-derived CDR1 and CDR2 are PRHDT and FYEKMQ (reference sequence). Unmatched junction bases numbered 14, after V lost 6 bases and J lost 0 bases. The CDR3 has 18 residues. The CDR3: CASRKNPPGQGMNTEAFF. In nucleotides, the CDR3 is TGTGCCAGCAGGAAAAATCCCCCGGGACAGGGCATGAACACTGAAGCTTTCTTT.

The V and J genes are TRBV5-1 and TRBJ2-6; 8 nucleotides align to TRBD2. This CDR3 comprises 17 residues. Per the germline V gene, CDR1 is SGHRS and CDR2 is YFSETQ. J lost 1 base, V lost 2 bases, and 5 bases had no gene match. CDR3 DNA: TGCGCCAGCAGCTTACAGGGCGGGGGGTCTGGGGCCAACGTCCTGACTTTC. The encoded protein is CASSLQGGGSGANVLTF.

V and J are TRBV6-4 and TRBJ2-5; weak D call: TRBD1 (5 bases). Germline CDR1 is MRHNA and CDR2 is SNTAGT. Trimming took off 2 bases at V and 5 bases at J, with 12 bases between the two ends. The CDR3 totals 14 residues. As DNA, the CDR3 is TGTGCCAGCAGTGACACCGATAGGGGTGAGACCCAGTACTTC. Protein: CASSDTDRGETQYF.